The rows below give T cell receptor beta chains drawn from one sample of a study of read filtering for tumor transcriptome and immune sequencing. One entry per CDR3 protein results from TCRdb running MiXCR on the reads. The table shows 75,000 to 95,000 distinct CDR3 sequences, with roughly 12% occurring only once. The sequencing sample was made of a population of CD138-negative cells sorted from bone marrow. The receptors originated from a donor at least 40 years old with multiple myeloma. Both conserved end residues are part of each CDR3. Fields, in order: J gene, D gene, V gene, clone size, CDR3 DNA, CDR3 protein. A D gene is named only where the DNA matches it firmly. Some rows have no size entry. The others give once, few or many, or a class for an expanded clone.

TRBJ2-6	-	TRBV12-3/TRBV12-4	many	TGTGCCAGCAGTCTTTCCGACACCAACGTCCTGACTTTC	CASSLSDTNVLTF
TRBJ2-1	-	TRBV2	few	TGTGCCAGCAGGGGGACATGGATTGGTGAGCAGTTCTTC	CASRGTWIGEQFF
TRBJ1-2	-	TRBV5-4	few	TGTGCCAGCGCCCTAGGACAGACTAACTATGGCTACACCTTC	CASALGQTNYGYTF
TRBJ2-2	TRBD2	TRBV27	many	TGTGCCAGCAGTATGAGCGGGAGGGTCACCGGGGAGCTGTTTTTT	CASSMSGRVTGELFF
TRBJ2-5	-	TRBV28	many	TGTGCCAGCAGTTGGCTCGAAGAGACCCAGTACTTC	CASSWLEETQYF
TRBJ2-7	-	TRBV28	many	TGTGCCAGCAGTTTAGGTAGCGGACCTCCTAACGAGCAGTACTTC	CASSLGSGPPNEQYF
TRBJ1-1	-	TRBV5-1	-	TGCGCCAGCAGCTTGGACCCACAGCCAAACACTGAAGCTTTCTTT	CASSLDPQPNTEAFF
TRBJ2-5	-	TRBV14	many	TGTGCCAGCAGCCAAGAACCCCAGACCCAGTACTTC	CASSQEPQTQYF
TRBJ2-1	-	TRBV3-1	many	TGTGCCAGCAGCCAAGATCTGAGGGGCGATGAGCAGTTCTTC	CASSQDLRGDEQFF
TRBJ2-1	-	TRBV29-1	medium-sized	TGCAGCGTTGTTAGCGGTTGGAACAATGAGCAGTTCTTC	CSVVSGWNNEQFF
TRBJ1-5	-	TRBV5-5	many	TGTGCCAGCAGCTTGGAATGGGGCCAGCCCCAGCATTTT	CASSLEWGQPQHF
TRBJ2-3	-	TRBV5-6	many	TGTGCCAGCAGCTTGGGGAATACGCAGTATTTT	CASSLGNTQYF
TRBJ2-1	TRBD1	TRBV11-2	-	TGTGCCAGCAGCCCACCGACAGGGGACTGGAGCTCCTACAATGAGCAGTTCTTC	CASSPPTGDWSSYNEQFF
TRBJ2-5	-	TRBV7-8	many	TGTGCCAGCAGCTTAGCGCTGTGGGGGCCGGGGGGTGCCCAGTACTTC	CASSLALWGPGGAQYF
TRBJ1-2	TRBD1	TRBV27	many	TGTGCCAACAGTTTTTCAACAGGGGGAGTTCACACCTTC	CANSFSTGGVHTF
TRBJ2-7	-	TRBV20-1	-	TGCAGTGCTAGAGCGGGGGGGACAGGGCGAAACGAGCAGTACTTC	CSARAGGTGRNEQYF
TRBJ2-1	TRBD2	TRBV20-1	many	TGCAGTGCTCAACTAGCGGGAGCCAATGAGCAGTTCTTC	CSAQLAGANEQFF
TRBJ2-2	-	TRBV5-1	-	TGCGCCAGCAGACCCGGGTCAAACACCCGGGAGCTGTTTTTT	CASRPGSNTRELFF
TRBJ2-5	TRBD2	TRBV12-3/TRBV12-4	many	TGTGCCAGCAGTACCCTCCTAGCGGGAGTCGGGACCCAGTACTTC	CASSTLLAGVGTQYF
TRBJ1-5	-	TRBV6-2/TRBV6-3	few	TGTGCCAGCAGTAAAAGGGGATTCGCCAATCAGCCCCAGCATTTT	CASSKRGFANQPQHF
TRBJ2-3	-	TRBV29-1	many	TGCAGCGTTGAAGATCTTATAGGGGGAACAGATACGCAGTATTTT	CSVEDLIGGTDTQYF
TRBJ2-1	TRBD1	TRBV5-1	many	TGCGCCAGCCTCACGGGGACAGGGGGGTTCAATGAGCAGTTCTTC	CASLTGTGGFNEQFF
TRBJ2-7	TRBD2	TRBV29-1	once	TGCAGCGTTGAGGGGGGGACTAACGAGCAGTACTTC	CSVEGGTNEQYF
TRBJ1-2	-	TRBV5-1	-	TGCGCCAGCAGCTTGGATGATTCTAACTATGGCTACACCTTC	CASSLDDSNYGYTF